A selection of T cell receptor beta chains follows, all from one sample in a study of T cell repertoires in cytomegalovirus infection. TCRdb processed the reads anew with MiXCR; each CDR3 protein has one entry. The sample shows more than 150,000 distinct CDR3 sequences, approximately 19% of them seen only once. Sequencing input: PBMCs. The receptors derive from a human donor in good health (CMV status not recorded). Some clones in this sample may be carry-over from other donors' samples. Each CDR3 is given with its conserved first and last residue. Fields, in order: J gene, D gene, V gene, clone size, CDR3 DNA, CDR3 protein. A D gene is named only where the DNA matches it firmly. Clone size is not always given. Where it is, it says once, few, many or a class for expanded clones.

TRBJ2-7	NA	TRBV2	many	TGTGCCAGCAGTGAAGCGACAGCCCCCCACGAGCAGTACTTC	CASSEATAPHEQYF
TRBJ2-3	TRBD2	TRBV28	few	TGTGCCAGCAGCCTAGCGGGAGCGGGGACAGATACGCAGTATTTT	CASSLAGAGTDTQYF
TRBJ2-1	TRBD2	TRBV18	few	TGTGCCAGCTCACCACCGGTTTCCGAGCGGGGGCCCCAGGATGAGCAGTTCTTC	CASSPPVSERGPQDEQFF
TRBJ1-5	NA	TRBV7-6	NA	TGTGCCAGCAGCTCTAACGGGTTATACCAGCCCCAGCATTTT	CASSSNGLYQPQHF
TRBJ2-1	TRBD2	TRBV29-1	few	TGCAGCGTTGTATCGGGAGGGCTGTCGGATGAGCAGTTCTTC	CSVVSGGLSDEQFF
TRBJ2-7	NA	TRBV7-2	NA	TGTGCCAGCAGCTTAGCATTTCGCGAGCAGTACTTC	CASSLAFREQYF
TRBJ1-2	NA	TRBV7-3	many	TGTGCCAGCAGCTTAATTTGCTACACCTTC	CASSLICYTF
TRBJ2-6	NA	TRBV11-3	many	TGTGCCAGCAGCCTGAGCAGAATCTTCTCTGGGGCCAACGTCCTGACTTTC	CASSLSRIFSGANVLTF
TRBJ1-1	TRBD1	TRBV11-2	many	TGTGCCAGCAGCTCGCGGACAGGCGCTAACACTGAAGCTTTCTTT	CASSSRTGANTEAFF
TRBJ2-7	TRBD2	TRBV7-2	many	TGTGCCAGCAGTACTAGCGGTAGCTCCTACGAGCAGTACTTC	CASSTSGSSYEQYF
TRBJ2-7	NA	TRBV12-3/TRBV12-4	NA	TGTGCCAGCAGTTCCTCCGGGACACCGACCTACGGGCAGTACTTC	CASSSSGTPTYGQYF